This T cell receptor (beta chain) was obtained from a study of human T cells and chemical hapten exposure. Trimming left V 4 bases short and J 4 bases short, with 8 bases between. There are 12 residues in the CDR3. Germline V CDR1 and CDR2: SQVTM, ANQGSEA. Study-wide results and caveats: Donors in the study had alopecia, meaning their immune response may differ from healthy people's.

Time point of the sample: pre-sensitization, week 0. Sample treatment: therapeutic diphenylcyclopropenone sensitization with weekly scalp DPC. Prior to each patch test being applied, blood was drawn. This clonotype has a handful of counts. Its antigen is undetermined. TCRdb reanalysed the RACE reads using MiXCR and keeps one entry per CDR3 protein. The table records around 100,000 distinct CDR3 sequences, roughly 10% of them present only once. This clonotype originated in a woman in her sixties or seventies with alopecia areata. Some clones in this sample may be carry-over from other donors' samples. Sequencing used whole blood, obtained in connection with sensitization to the hapten diphenylcyclopropenone (DPC). This sequence joins TRBV29-1 and TRBJ1-5; D gene uncertain. In DNA form, the CDR3 reads TGCAGCGTTGTGTTTCCGAATCAGCCCCAGCATTTT. Translation: CSVVFPNQPQHF.